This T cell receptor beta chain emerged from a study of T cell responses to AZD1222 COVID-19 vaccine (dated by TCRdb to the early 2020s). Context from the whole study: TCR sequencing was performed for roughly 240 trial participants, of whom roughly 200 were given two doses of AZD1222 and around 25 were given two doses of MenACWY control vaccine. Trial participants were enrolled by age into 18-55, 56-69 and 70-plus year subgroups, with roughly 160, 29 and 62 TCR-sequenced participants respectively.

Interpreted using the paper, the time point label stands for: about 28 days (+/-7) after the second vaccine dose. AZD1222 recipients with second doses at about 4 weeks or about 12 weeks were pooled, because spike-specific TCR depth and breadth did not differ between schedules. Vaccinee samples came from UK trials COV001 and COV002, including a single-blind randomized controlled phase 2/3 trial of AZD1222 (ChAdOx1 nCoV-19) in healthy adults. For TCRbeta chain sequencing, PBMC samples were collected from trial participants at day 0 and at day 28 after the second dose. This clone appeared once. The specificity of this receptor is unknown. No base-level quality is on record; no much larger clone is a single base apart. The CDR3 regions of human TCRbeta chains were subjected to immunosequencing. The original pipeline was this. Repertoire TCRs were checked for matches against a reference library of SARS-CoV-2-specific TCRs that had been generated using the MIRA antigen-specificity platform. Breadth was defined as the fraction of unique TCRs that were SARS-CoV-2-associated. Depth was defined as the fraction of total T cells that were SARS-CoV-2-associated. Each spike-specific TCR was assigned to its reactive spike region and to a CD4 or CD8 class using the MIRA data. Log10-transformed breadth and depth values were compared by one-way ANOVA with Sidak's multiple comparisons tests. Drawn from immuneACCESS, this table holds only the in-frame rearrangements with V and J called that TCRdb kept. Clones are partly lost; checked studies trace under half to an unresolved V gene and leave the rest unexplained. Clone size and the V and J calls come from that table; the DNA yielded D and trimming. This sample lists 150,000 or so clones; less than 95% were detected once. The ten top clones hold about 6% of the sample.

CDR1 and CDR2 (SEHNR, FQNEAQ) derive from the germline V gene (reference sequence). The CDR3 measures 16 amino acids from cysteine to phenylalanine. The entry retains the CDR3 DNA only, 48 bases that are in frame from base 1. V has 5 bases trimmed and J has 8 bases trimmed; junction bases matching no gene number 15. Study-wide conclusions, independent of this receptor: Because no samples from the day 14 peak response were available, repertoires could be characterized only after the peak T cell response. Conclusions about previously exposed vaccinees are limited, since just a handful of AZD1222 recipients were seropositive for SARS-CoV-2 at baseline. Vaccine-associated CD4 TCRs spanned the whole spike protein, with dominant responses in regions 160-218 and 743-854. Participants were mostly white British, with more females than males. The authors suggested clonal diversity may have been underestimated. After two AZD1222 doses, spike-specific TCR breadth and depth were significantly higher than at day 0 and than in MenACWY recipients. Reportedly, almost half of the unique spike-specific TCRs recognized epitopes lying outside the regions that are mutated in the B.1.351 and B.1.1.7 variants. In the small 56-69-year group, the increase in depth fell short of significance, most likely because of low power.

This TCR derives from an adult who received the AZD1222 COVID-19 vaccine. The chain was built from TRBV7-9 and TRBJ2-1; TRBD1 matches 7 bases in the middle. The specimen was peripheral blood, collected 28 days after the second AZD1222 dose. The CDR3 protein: CASSMRGRSLFYEQFF. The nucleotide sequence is TGTGCCAGCAGCATGAGGGGGCGCTCCCTCTTCTATGAGCAGTTCTTC.